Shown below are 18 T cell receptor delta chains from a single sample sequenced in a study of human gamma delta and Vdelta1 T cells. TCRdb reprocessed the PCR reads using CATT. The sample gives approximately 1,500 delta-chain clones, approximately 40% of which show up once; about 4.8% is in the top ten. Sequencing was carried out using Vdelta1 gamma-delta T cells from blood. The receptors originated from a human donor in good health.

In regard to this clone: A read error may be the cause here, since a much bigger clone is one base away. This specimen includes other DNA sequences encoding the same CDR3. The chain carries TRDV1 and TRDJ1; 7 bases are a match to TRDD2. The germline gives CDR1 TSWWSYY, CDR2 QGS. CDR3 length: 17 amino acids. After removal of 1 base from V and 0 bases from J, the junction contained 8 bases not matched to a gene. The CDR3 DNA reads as TGTGCTCTTGGGGAACCATTCCTACTCTTGTACACCGATAAACTCATCTTT. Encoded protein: CALGEPFLLLYTDKLIF.

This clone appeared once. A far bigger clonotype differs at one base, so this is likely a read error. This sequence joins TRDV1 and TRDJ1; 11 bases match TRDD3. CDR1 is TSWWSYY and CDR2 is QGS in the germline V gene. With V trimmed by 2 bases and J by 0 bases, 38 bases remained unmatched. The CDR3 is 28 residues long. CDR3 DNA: TGTGCTCTTGGGGAAATGCTCCCCCCTTCCTACGTTCCTAACTATGGGGGATACGCACCCTCGTACACCGATAAACTCATCTTT. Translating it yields CALGEMLPPSYVPNYGGYAPSYTDKLIF.

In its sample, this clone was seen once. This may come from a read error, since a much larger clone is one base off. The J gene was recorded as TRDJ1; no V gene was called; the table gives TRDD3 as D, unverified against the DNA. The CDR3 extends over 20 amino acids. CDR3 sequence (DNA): TGTGCTCGTGGGGAACTCGAGGTGATGAGGGACAGATGGGGCACCGATAAACTCATCTTT. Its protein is CARGELEVMRDRWGTDKLIF.

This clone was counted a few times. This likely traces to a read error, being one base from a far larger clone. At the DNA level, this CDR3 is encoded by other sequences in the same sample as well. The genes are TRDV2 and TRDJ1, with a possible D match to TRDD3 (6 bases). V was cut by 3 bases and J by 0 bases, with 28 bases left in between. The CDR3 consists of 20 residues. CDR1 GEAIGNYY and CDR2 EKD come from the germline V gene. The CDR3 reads CACDELGEYCISMDTDKLIF. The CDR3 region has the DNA TGTGCCTGTGACGAACTGGGAGAGTACTGCATTTCGATGGACACCGATAAACTCATCTTT.

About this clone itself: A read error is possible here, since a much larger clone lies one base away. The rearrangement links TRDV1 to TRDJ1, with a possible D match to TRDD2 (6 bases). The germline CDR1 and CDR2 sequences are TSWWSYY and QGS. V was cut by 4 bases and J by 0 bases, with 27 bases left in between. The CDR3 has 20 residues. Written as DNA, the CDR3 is TGTGCTCTTGGGGTACTCCCCTCCTACTGGAGGTCTCTGTACACCGATAAACTCATCTTT. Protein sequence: CALGVLPSYWRSLYTDKLIF.

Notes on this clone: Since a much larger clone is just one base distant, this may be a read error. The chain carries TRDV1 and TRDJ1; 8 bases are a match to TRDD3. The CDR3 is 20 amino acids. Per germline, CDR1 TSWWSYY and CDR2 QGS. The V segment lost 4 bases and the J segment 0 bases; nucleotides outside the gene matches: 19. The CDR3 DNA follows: TGTGCTCTTGGGGTACTAGGGGGACAATGTACTGGGGGGTACACCGATAAACTCATCTTT. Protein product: CALGVLGGQCTGGYTDKLIF.

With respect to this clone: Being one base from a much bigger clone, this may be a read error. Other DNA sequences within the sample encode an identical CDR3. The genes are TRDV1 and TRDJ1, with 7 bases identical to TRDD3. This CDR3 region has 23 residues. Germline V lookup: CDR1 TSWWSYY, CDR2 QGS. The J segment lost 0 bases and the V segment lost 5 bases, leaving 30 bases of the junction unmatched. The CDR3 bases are TGTGCTCTTGGGTATAAATCCCGCGTACCAACTAGGTGGGGGAGTCCAGACACCGATAAACTCATCTTT. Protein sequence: CALGYKSRVPTRWGSPDTDKLIF.

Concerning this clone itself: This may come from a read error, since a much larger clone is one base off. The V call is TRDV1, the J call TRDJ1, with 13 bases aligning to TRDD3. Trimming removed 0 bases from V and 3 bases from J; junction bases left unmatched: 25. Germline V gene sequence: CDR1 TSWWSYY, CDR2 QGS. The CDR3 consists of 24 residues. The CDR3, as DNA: TGTGCTCTTGGGGAACTAAGGCTTCCTGACGGGTTGTACTGGGGGATACGCGGGGCCGATAAACTCATCTTT. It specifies CALGELRLPDGLYWGIRGADKLIF.

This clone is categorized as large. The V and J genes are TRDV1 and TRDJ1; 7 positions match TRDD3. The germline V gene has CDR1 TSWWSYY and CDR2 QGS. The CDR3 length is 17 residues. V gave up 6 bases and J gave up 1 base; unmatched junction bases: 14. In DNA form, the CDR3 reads TGTGCTCTTGGTCGCAGACCTATCGGGGGATCCACCGATAAACTCATCTTT. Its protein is CALGRRPIGGSTDKLIF.

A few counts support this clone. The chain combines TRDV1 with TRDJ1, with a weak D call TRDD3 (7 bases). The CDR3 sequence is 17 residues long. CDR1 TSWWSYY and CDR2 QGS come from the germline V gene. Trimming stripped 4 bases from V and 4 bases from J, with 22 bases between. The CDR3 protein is CALGGTLPRWGNDKLIF. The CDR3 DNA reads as TGTGCTCTTGGGGGGACCCTTCCGCGATGGGGGAACGATAAACTCATCTTT.

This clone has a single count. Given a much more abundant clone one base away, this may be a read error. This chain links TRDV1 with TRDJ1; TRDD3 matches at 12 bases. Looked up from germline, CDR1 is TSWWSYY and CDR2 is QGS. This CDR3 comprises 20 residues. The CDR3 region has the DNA TGTGCTATTGGGGAACCCGTTCACACCTGGGGGATACGGTACACCGATAAACTCATCTTT. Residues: CAIGEPVHTWGIRYTDKLIF.

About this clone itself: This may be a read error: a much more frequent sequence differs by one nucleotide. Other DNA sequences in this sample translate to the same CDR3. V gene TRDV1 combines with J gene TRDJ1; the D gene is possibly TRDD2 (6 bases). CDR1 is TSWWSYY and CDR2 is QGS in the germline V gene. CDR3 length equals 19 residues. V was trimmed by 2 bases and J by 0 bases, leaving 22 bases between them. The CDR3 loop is CALGERVLRGVPYTDKLIF. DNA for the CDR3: TGTGCTCTTGGGGAAAGGGTCCTACGAGGTGTCCCGTACACCGATAAACTCATCTTT.

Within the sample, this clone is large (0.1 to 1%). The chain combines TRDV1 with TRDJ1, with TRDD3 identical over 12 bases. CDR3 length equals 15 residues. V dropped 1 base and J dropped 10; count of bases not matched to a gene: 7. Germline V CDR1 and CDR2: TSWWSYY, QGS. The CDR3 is CALGEPSTGGYRLIF. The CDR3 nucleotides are TGTGCTCTTGGGGAACCCAGTACTGGGGGATACAGACTCATCTTT.

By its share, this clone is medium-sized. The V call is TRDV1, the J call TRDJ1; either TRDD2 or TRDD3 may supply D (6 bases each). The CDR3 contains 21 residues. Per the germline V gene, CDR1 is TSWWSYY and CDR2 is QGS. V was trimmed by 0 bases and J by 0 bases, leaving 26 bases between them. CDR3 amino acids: CALGELVFLSLGSPHTDKLIF. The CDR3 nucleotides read TGTGCTCTTGGGGAACTAGTCTTCCTTTCTCTGGGGTCCCCCCACACCGATAAACTCATCTTT.

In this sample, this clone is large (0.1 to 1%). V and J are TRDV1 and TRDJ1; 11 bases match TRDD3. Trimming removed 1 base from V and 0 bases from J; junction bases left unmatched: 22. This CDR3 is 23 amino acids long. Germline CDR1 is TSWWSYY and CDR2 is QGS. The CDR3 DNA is TGTGCTCTTGGGGAACGTAGGGATTCCTACGTGTACTGGGGGATAGGGTACACCGATAAACTCATCTTT. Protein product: CALGERRDSYVYWGIGYTDKLIF.

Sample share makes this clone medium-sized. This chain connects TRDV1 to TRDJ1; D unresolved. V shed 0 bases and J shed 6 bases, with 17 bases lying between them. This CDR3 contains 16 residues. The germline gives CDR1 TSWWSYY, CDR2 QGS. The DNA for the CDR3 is TGTGCTCTTGGGGAACTGGAGGAAGATCCCAAATATAAACTCATCTTT. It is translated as CALGELEEDPKYKLIF.

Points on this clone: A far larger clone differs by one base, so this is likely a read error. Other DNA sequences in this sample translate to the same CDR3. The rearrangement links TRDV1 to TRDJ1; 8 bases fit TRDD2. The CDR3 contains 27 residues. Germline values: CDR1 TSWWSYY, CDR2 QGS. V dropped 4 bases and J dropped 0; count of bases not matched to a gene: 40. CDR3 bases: TGTGCTCTTGGGGGAGACGACCTTCGCCTTCCTAAGTCGAACTGGTTCTCTGTACCCCTGTACACCGATAAACTCATCTTT. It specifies CALGGDDLRLPKSNWFSVPLYTDKLIF.

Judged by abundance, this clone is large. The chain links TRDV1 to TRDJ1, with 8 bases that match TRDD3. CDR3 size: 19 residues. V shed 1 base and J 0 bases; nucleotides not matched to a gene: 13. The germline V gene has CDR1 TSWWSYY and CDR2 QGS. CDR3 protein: CALGEPSQTGGQYTDKLIF. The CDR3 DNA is TGTGCTCTTGGGGAACCTTCCCAGACTGGGGGCCAATACACCGATAAACTCATCTTT.